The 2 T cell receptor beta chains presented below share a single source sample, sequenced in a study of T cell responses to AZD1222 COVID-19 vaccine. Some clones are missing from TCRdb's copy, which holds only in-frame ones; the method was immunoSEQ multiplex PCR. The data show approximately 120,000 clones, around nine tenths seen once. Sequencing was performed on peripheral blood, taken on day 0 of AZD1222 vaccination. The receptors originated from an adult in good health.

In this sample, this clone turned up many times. The CDR3 sequence is CASSVYDSNEKLFF. The CDR3 nucleotides are TGTGCCAGCAGCGTATACGACTCCAATGAAAAACTGTTTTTT. V and J are TRBV9 and TRBJ1-4, with D hard to call. Trimming pared 1 base from V and 5 bases from J, leaving 9 bases between. The CDR3 is made up of 14 amino acids. Germline V gene data show CDR1 as SGDLS and CDR2 as YYNGEE. Full variable domain (remainder filled in from reference TRBV9 and TRBJ1-4): DSGVTQTPKHLITATGQRVTLRCSPRSGDLSVYWYQQSLDQGLQFLIQYYNGEERAKGNILERFSAQQFPDLHSELNLSSLELGDSALYFCASSVYDSNEKLFFGSGTQLSVL.

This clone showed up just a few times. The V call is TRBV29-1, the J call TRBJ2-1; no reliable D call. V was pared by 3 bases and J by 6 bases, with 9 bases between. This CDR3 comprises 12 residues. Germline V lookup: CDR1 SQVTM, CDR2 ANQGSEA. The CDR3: CSVDSLSNEQFF. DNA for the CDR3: TGCAGCGTTGATTCCCTCAGCAATGAGCAGTTCTTC.